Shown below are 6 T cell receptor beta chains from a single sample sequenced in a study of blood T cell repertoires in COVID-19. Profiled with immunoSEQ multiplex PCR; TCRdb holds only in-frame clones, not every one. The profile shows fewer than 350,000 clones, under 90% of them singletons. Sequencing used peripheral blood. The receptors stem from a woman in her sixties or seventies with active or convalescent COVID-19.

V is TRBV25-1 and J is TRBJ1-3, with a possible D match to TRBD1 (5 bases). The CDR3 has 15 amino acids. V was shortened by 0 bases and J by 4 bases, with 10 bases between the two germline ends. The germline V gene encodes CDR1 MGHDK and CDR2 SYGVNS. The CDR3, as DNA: TGTGCCAGCAGTGAATACAGGGTAGACGGAAACACCATATATTTT. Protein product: CASSEYRVDGNTIYF.

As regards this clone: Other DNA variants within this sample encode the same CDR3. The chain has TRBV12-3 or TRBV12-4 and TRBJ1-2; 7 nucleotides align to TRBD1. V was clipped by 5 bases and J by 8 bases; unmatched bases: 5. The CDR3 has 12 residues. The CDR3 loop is CASSPTGDGYTF. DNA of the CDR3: TGTGCCAGCAGTCCCACAGGGGACGGCTACACCTTC.

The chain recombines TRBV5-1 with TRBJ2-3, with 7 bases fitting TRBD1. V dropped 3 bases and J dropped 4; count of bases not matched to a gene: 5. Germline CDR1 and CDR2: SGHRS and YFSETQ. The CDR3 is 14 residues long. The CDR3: CASSYGTASDTQYF. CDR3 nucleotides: TGCGCCAGCAGCTACGGGACAGCTTCAGATACGCAGTATTTT.

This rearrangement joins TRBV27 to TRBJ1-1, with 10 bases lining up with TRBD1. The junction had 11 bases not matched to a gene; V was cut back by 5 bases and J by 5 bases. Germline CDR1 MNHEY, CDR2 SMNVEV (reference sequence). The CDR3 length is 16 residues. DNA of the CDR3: TGTGCCAGCAGTACTTTAGCCGGGACAGGGGCGACTGAAGCTTTCTTT. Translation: CASSTLAGTGATEAFF.

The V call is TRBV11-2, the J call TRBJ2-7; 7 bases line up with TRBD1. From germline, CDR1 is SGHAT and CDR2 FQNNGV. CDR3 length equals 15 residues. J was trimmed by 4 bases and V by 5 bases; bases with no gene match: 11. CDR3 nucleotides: TGTGCCAGCAGCGTCGGGACAGTTATAGGGTACGAGCAGTACTTC. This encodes CASSVGTVIGYEQYF.

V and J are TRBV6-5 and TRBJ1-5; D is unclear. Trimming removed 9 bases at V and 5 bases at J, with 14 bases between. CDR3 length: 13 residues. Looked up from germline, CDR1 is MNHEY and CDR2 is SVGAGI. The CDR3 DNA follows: TGTGCCAGTGCGAACTGGCAGGATCAGCCCCAGCATTTT. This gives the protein CASANWQDQPQHF.